This is a list of T cell receptor beta chains from one sample in a study of blood T cell repertoires in COVID-19. Produced via immunoSEQ multiplex PCR; TCRdb's table is partial and in-frame only. The sample records 250,000 to 350,000 clones, about nine tenths being singletons. Sequencing input: peripheral blood. These receptors all come from a woman in her thirties or forties who had recovered from COVID-19. Both conserved end residues are part of each CDR3. A D gene is named only where the DNA matches it firmly. Clone size is given for some rows only: seen once, a few or many times, or a class if the clone is expanded.

J gene: TRBJ1-4; V gene: TRBV18; clone size: once; D gene: TRBD1; CDR3 DNA: TGTGCCAGCTCACCACAGGGACAGGTGAATGAAAAACTGTTTTTT; CDR3 protein: CASSPQGQVNEKLFF
J gene: TRBJ2-1; V gene: TRBV29-1; clone size: -; D gene: TRBD2; CDR3 DNA: TGCAGCGCCCAAATCCAGCGGGAGTTAGTTGAGCAGTTCTTC; CDR3 protein: CSAQIQRELVEQFF
J gene: TRBJ1-2; V gene: TRBV27; clone size: -; D gene: TRBD1; CDR3 DNA: TGTGCCAGCAGCGGAGACAGGGGGCACGGCTACACCTTC; CDR3 protein: CASSGDRGHGYTF
J gene: TRBJ1-3; V gene: TRBV19; clone size: -; D gene: -; CDR3 DNA: TGTGCCAGTAGTAAAATAACCAGCGACGGGAACACCATATATTTT; CDR3 protein: CASSKITSDGNTIYF
J gene: TRBJ2-2; V gene: TRBV7-2; clone size: -; D gene: TRBD2; CDR3 DNA: TGTGCCAGCAGCTTGGGACTAGCGGGCACCGGGGAGCTGTTTTTT; CDR3 protein: CASSLGLAGTGELFF
J gene: TRBJ1-4; V gene: TRBV5-1; clone size: -; D gene: TRBD1; CDR3 DNA: TGCGCCAGCAGCCCGTCGCCGGGACAGGAAACAACTAATGAAAAACTGTTTTTT; CDR3 protein: CASSPSPGQETTNEKLFF
J gene: TRBJ1-1; V gene: TRBV10-1; clone size: -; D gene: -; CDR3 DNA: TGCGCCAGCAGTGATCCAAACACTGAAGCTTTCTTT; CDR3 protein: CASSDPNTEAFF
J gene: TRBJ2-7; V gene: TRBV28; clone size: -; D gene: TRBD2; CDR3 DNA: TGTGCCAGCAGGCCCTGGGGTGAGGGAGGGAGGTTCTACGAGCAGTACTTC; CDR3 protein: CASRPWGEGGRFYEQYF
J gene: TRBJ1-1; V gene: TRBV7-9; clone size: -; D gene: -; CDR3 DNA: TGTGCCAGCAGCCCCGGGAGAGAAGCTTTCTTT; CDR3 protein: CASSPGREAFF
J gene: TRBJ2-7; V gene: TRBV7-2; clone size: -; D gene: TRBD2; CDR3 DNA: TGTGCCAGCAGTTATATAGCGGGGCCAAGCTACGAGCAGTACTTC; CDR3 protein: CASSYIAGPSYEQYF
J gene: TRBJ1-3; V gene: TRBV23-1; clone size: -; D gene: -; CDR3 DNA: TGCGTCTTCGGGGAATCCCTAACTGGAAACACCATATATTTT; CDR3 protein: CVFGESLTGNTIYF
J gene: TRBJ2-7; V gene: TRBV19; clone size: -; D gene: -; CDR3 DNA: TGTGCCAGTAGTATTCCGGGGTCCTACGAGCAGTACTTC; CDR3 protein: CASSIPGSYEQYF
J gene: TRBJ1-5; V gene: TRBV19; clone size: once; D gene: TRBD1; CDR3 DNA: TGTGCCAGTAGTACCGACAGGGCAACAGGTCAGCCCCAGCATTTT; CDR3 protein: CASSTDRATGQPQHF
J gene: TRBJ2-1; V gene: TRBV7-9; clone size: -; D gene: -; CDR3 DNA: TGTGCCAGCAGCCCCCCGCGGGCGTGGGAGTACAATGAGCAGTTCTTC; CDR3 protein: CASSPPRAWEYNEQFF
J gene: TRBJ2-1; V gene: TRBV7-9; clone size: -; D gene: -; CDR3 DNA: TGTGCCAGCAGCCCCAGGGGCGGTGGGGCACAATATGAGCAGTTCTTC; CDR3 protein: CASSPRGGGAQYEQFF
J gene: TRBJ1-2; V gene: TRBV11-2; clone size: -; D gene: -; CDR3 DNA: TGTGCCAGCAGCTTATCCTATACCTCAAACTATGGCTACACCTTC; CDR3 protein: CASSLSYTSNYGYTF
J gene: TRBJ1-2; V gene: TRBV28; clone size: -; D gene: TRBD1; CDR3 DNA: TGTGCCAGCAGTTCCAGCGACAGGGCGACATATGGCTACACCTTC; CDR3 protein: CASSSSDRATYGYTF
J gene: TRBJ2-7; V gene: TRBV7-9; clone size: few; D gene: TRBD2; CDR3 DNA: TGTGCCAGCAGCTTAGGGCTAGCGGGAGCAGAGCAGTACTTC; CDR3 protein: CASSLGLAGAEQYF
J gene: TRBJ1-2; V gene: TRBV27; clone size: -; D gene: TRBD1; CDR3 DNA: TGTGCCAGCAGTTTTTTCGGGGCAGGGGGTAATGGCTACACCTTC; CDR3 protein: CASSFFGAGGNGYTF
J gene: TRBJ2-5; V gene: TRBV20-1; clone size: -; D gene: TRBD2; CDR3 DNA: TGCAGTGCTAGTCCGTCTAGCGGGAGAGGGGCCCAGTACTTC; CDR3 protein: CSASPSSGRGAQYF
J gene: TRBJ2-1; V gene: TRBV14; clone size: -; D gene: TRBD2; CDR3 DNA: TGTGCCAGCAGCCAAGGCAGGCTAGCGGTTTTAGGTGAGCAGTTCTTC; CDR3 protein: CASSQGRLAVLGEQFF
J gene: TRBJ2-7; V gene: TRBV28; clone size: -; D gene: -; CDR3 DNA: TGTGCCAGCAGTCCATCGAGCGGTAGCGCCTACGAGCAGTACTTC; CDR3 protein: CASSPSSGSAYEQYF
J gene: TRBJ1-2; V gene: TRBV24-1; clone size: -; D gene: -; CDR3 DNA: TGTGCCACCAGTGATCCAGACATCCCGTATGGCTACACCTTC; CDR3 protein: CATSDPDIPYGYTF
J gene: TRBJ1-2; V gene: TRBV12-5; clone size: once; D gene: -; CDR3 DNA: TGTGCTAGTGTGGAGGAGGGCTATGGCTACACCTTC; CDR3 protein: CASVEEGYGYTF
J gene: TRBJ2-5; V gene: TRBV19; clone size: -; D gene: TRBD2; CDR3 DNA: TGTGCCAGTAGTCCGCCGGGACTAGGTGGGGAGACCCAGTACTTC; CDR3 protein: CASSPPGLGGETQYF
J gene: TRBJ1-5; V gene: TRBV19; clone size: -; D gene: -; CDR3 DNA: TGTGCCAGTAGTGGATCAGGGATCACGCCCCAGCATTTT; CDR3 protein: CASSGSGITPQHF
J gene: TRBJ1-2; V gene: TRBV18; clone size: -; D gene: -; CDR3 DNA: TGTGCCAGCTCACTCAGGGATAACTATGGCTACACCTTC; CDR3 protein: CASSLRDNYGYTF
J gene: TRBJ1-2; V gene: TRBV9; clone size: -; D gene: TRBD1; CDR3 DNA: TGTGCCAGCAGCGGAGGGGGCGCCGGCTATGGCTACACCTTC; CDR3 protein: CASSGGGAGYGYTF
J gene: TRBJ2-2; V gene: TRBV9; clone size: few; D gene: TRBD2; CDR3 DNA: TGTGCCAGCAGCGTGGGACTAGCGGTTAACACCGGGGAGCTGTTTTTT; CDR3 protein: CASSVGLAVNTGELFF
J gene: TRBJ2-1; V gene: TRBV9; clone size: -; D gene: TRBD2; CDR3 DNA: TGTGCCAGCAGCCCTTATGGACTAGCGGGAGTGTTGAATGAGCAGTTCTTC; CDR3 protein: CASSPYGLAGVLNEQFF
J gene: TRBJ2-7; V gene: TRBV6-5; clone size: -; D gene: -; CDR3 DNA: TGTGCCAGCAGGTCGGGGGCAGGGGGATCCTACGAGCAGTACTTC; CDR3 protein: CASRSGAGGSYEQYF
J gene: TRBJ2-7; V gene: TRBV18; clone size: -; D gene: TRBD2; CDR3 DNA: TGTGCCAGCGCCTCACCTGAGGGAGGGGCCTCCTACGAGCAGTACTTC; CDR3 protein: CASASPEGGASYEQYF
J gene: TRBJ2-1; V gene: TRBV28; clone size: -; D gene: TRBD2; CDR3 DNA: TGTGCCAGCGCCCCTCCATGGGGGGGGACTAGCGGGATAGATGAGCAGTTCTTC; CDR3 protein: CASAPPWGGTSGIDEQFF
J gene: TRBJ1-1; V gene: TRBV6-4; clone size: -; D gene: -; CDR3 DNA: TGTGCCAGCAGTGCTTGGGGGGGAGGCACTGAAGCTTTCTTT; CDR3 protein: CASSAWGGGTEAFF
J gene: TRBJ2-1; V gene: TRBV7-3; clone size: -; D gene: TRBD2; CDR3 DNA: TGTGCCAGCAGCACCATAGGGGCGGGAGATTACAATGAGCAGTTCTTC; CDR3 protein: CASSTIGAGDYNEQFF
J gene: TRBJ1-4; V gene: TRBV18; clone size: -; D gene: TRBD1; CDR3 DNA: TGTGCCAGCTCACCACTGTTGGGACAGGGTCGAGAAAAACTGTTTTTT; CDR3 protein: CASSPLLGQGREKLFF
J gene: TRBJ1-1; V gene: TRBV19; clone size: -; D gene: -; CDR3 DNA: TGTGCCAGTAAGGGTCAGGGGATGGGTGAAGCTTTCTTT; CDR3 protein: CASKGQGMGEAFF
J gene: TRBJ2-1; V gene: TRBV19; clone size: -; D gene: -; CDR3 DNA: TGTGCCAGTAGTATATTTCCCCTCGGCGGGGATACCTACAATGAGCAGTTCTTC; CDR3 protein: CASSIFPLGGDTYNEQFF
J gene: TRBJ2-7; V gene: TRBV6-4; clone size: -; D gene: -; CDR3 DNA: TGTGCCAGCCGACAGACGCTCTCCTACGAGCAGTACTTC; CDR3 protein: CASRQTLSYEQYF
J gene: TRBJ1-5; V gene: TRBV27; clone size: -; D gene: -; CDR3 DNA: TGTGCCAGCAGGAGCTTACGGGGGGCCAATCAGCCCCAGCATTTT; CDR3 protein: CASRSLRGANQPQHF
J gene: TRBJ2-1; V gene: TRBV30; clone size: few; D gene: TRBD2; CDR3 DNA: TGTGCTCGGACTAGCGGGAGGGTGGTTGGCGGGGAGCAGTTCTTC; CDR3 protein: CARTSGRVVGGEQFF
J gene: TRBJ2-1; V gene: TRBV19; clone size: -; D gene: TRBD2; CDR3 DNA: TGTGCCAGTAGTATCCTTCCCCCGACTAGCGGGGGAAACAATGAGCAGTTCTTC; CDR3 protein: CASSILPPTSGGNNEQFF
J gene: TRBJ2-3; V gene: TRBV7-2; clone size: -; D gene: TRBD2; CDR3 DNA: TGTGCCAGCAGCTTAGCACTAGCGGGAGAAGCTAGGTCGCAGTATTTT; CDR3 protein: CASSLALAGEARSQYF
J gene: TRBJ2-1; V gene: TRBV10-3; clone size: -; D gene: TRBD2; CDR3 DNA: TGTGCCATCAGTGAGCTACCGGGACTAGCGGGAACATCGGATGAGCAGTTCTTC; CDR3 protein: CAISELPGLAGTSDEQFF
J gene: TRBJ2-5; V gene: TRBV9; clone size: -; D gene: -; CDR3 DNA: TGTGCCAGCAGCTCCTCCGGGGATTGGAAGACCCAGTACTTC; CDR3 protein: CASSSSGDWKTQYF
J gene: TRBJ2-7; V gene: TRBV2; clone size: -; D gene: TRBD1; CDR3 DNA: TGTGCCAGCAGTGAATTGGGGACAGGGGGCGCCGAGCAGTACTTC; CDR3 protein: CASSELGTGGAEQYF
J gene: TRBJ2-7; V gene: TRBV16; clone size: -; D gene: TRBD2; CDR3 DNA: TGTGCCAGCAGCCAGGGACTAGCGGGGGGCGAGCAGTACTTC; CDR3 protein: CASSQGLAGGEQYF
J gene: TRBJ2-7; V gene: TRBV7-2; clone size: -; D gene: -; CDR3 DNA: TGTGCCAGTGGGACTGATTCCTACGAGCAGTACTTC; CDR3 protein: CASGTDSYEQYF
J gene: TRBJ2-5; V gene: TRBV29-1; clone size: -; D gene: TRBD2; CDR3 DNA: TGCAGCGTTGGTGGCGGGAGCTACGAGACCCAGTACTTC; CDR3 protein: CSVGGGSYETQYF
J gene: TRBJ2-1; V gene: TRBV5-4; clone size: -; D gene: TRBD2; CDR3 DNA: TGTGCCAGCAGCCGAAAGAAAACTAGCGGGAGCTTTGAGCAGTTCTTC; CDR3 protein: CASSRKKTSGSFEQFF
J gene: TRBJ2-7; V gene: TRBV11-2; clone size: -; D gene: TRBD2; CDR3 DNA: TGTGCCAGCAGCCGACTAGCGGGAGGGCCCCACGAGCAGTACTTC; CDR3 protein: CASSRLAGGPHEQYF
J gene: TRBJ1-1; V gene: TRBV28; clone size: -; D gene: -; CDR3 DNA: TGTGCCAGCACCCTCCCTTTGGGCGCCAACACTGAAGCTTTCTTT; CDR3 protein: CASTLPLGANTEAFF
J gene: TRBJ2-1; V gene: TRBV13; clone size: few; D gene: TRBD2; CDR3 DNA: TGTGCCAGCAGCCCGGGACTAGCGGGATCCTACAATGAGCAGTTCTTC; CDR3 protein: CASSPGLAGSYNEQFF
J gene: TRBJ2-5; V gene: TRBV9; clone size: -; D gene: -; CDR3 DNA: TGTGCCAGCAGCGGCCCACCAGACACACAAGAGACCCAGTACTTC; CDR3 protein: CASSGPPDTQETQYF
J gene: TRBJ1-4; V gene: TRBV10-3; clone size: once; D gene: -; CDR3 DNA: TGTGCCATCAGTGAGTCTACAGGGCCCAATGAAAAACTGTTTTTT; CDR3 protein: CAISESTGPNEKLFF